This entry describes one TCR beta chain. Its antigen is unknown. This sample's treatment: oral pan-JAK inhibitor, 5-10 mg twice daily. This sample is drawn from a study of CD8+ T cells in alopecia areata. Study outcomes and limitations: For lesional scalp, especially alopecia totalis/universalis, clonality was higher than in normal scalp. How baseline CD8+ expansion relates to response remains uncertain (there was one nonresponder).

Reverse transcribed after extraction, RNA yielded cDNA as the sequencing template. Data came from immunoSEQ multiplex PCR; TCRdb stores just in-frame clones and leaves some out. This table has about 100,000 clones, around 83% appearing once. CDR1 LGHNA and CDR2 YSLEER come from the germline V gene. With V trimmed by 3 bases and J by 2 bases, 1 base remained unmatched. This CDR3 has 15 amino acids. The origin of this receptor is a human donor with alopecia areata. Sequences were derived from CD8+ T cells sorted from blood, sampled at week 24, from a patient treated with tofacitinib. The chain employs TRBV4-3 and TRBJ2-7, with 13 bases that match TRBD2. CDR3 DNA sequence: TGCGCCAGCAGCCAGGGACTAGCGGGGACCTACGAGCAGTACTTC. Translating it yields CASSQGLAGTYEQYF.